This is a list of T cell receptor beta chains from one sample in a study of blood T cell repertoires in COVID-19. Sequenced by immunoSEQ multiplex PCR; TCRdb stores in-frame clones only, minus some. The sample comprises approximately 360,000 clones, roughly 89% of which are singletons, and around 7% rests with the top ten. The sequencing sample was made of peripheral blood. The receptor set was obtained from a young man with active or convalescent COVID-19. Each CDR3 is given with its conserved first and last residue.

J gene: TRBJ2-2; V gene: TRBV11-2; CDR3 protein: CASSLMILSIPTGELFF
J gene: TRBJ2-2; V gene: TRBV7-9; CDR3 protein: CASSFQEVLHSNTGELFF
J gene: TRBJ1-1; V gene: TRBV9; CDR3 protein: CASSVRPDSLNTEAFF
J gene: TRBJ1-4; V gene: TRBV7-9; CDR3 protein: CASSLASGIPTEKLFF
J gene: TRBJ1-5; V gene: TRBV5-1; CDR3 protein: CASSLGPGLGQPQHF
J gene: TRBJ2-7; V gene: TRBV11-3; CDR3 protein: CASSTGQAGEQYF
J gene: TRBJ1-2; V gene: TRBV18; CDR3 protein: CASSPPAAGGIHYGYTF
J gene: TRBJ2-7; V gene: TRBV13; CDR3 protein: CASSFSRGGSYEQYF
J gene: TRBJ1-5; V gene: TRBV9; CDR3 protein: CASSVSTAFNQPQHF
J gene: TRBJ1-1; V gene: TRBV6-5; CDR3 protein: CASSLGQYEAFF
J gene: TRBJ2-5; V gene: TRBV30; CDR3 protein: CAWTGLQETQYF
J gene: TRBJ1-4; V gene: TRBV6-6; CDR3 protein: CASSTRGTVNEKLFF
J gene: TRBJ2-1; V gene: TRBV6-5; CDR3 protein: CASSNQGTEQFF
J gene: TRBJ2-3; V gene: TRBV7-3; CDR3 protein: CASSTEASGVEYF
J gene: TRBJ2-6; V gene: TRBV7-2; CDR3 protein: CASSSTSSGANVLTF
J gene: TRBJ2-3; V gene: TRBV29-1; CDR3 protein: CSVEDLIWETDTQYF
J gene: TRBJ1-5; V gene: TRBV24-1; CDR3 protein: CATSDSGRGQPQHF
J gene: TRBJ2-7; V gene: TRBV20-1; CDR3 protein: CSASYRQGRYEQYF
J gene: TRBJ2-7; V gene: TRBV4-1; CDR3 protein: CASSQDPDSVYEQYF
J gene: TRBJ1-1; V gene: TRBV6-4; CDR3 protein: CASSDFEGATEAFF
J gene: TRBJ1-2; V gene: TRBV30; CDR3 protein: CAWSGGVQRYGYTF
J gene: TRBJ1-1; V gene: TRBV4-3; CDR3 protein: CASSHQPGQGLNTEAFF
J gene: TRBJ1-2; V gene: TRBV7-2; CDR3 protein: CASSSKMGGAARGYTF
J gene: TRBJ2-3; V gene: TRBV7-8; CDR3 protein: CASSAPKGLLDTQYF
J gene: TRBJ1-1; V gene: TRBV18; CDR3 protein: CASSPQTGNTEAFF
J gene: TRBJ2-7; V gene: TRBV18; CDR3 protein: CASSPRLAVAYEQYF